This TCR beta chain was sequenced for a study of T cells in localized non-small cell lung cancer. Study observations and caveats: Clonality peaked in uninvolved adjacent lung rather than tumor. Heterogeneity stays possible, as sequencing covered only one tumor region. Density of T cells in blood, when higher, went with longer overall survival. Adjacent lung tissue had a median roughly 52 of the top 100 clones found in the tumor.

Profiling relied on immunoSEQ multiplex PCR, and the TCRdb table lists in-frame clones only, not all of them. Among tens of thousands of clones listed, around 87% were seen once. Germline assignment: CDR1 LNHDA and CDR2 SQIVND (reference sequence). This CDR3 region has 17 residues. V was clipped by 7 bases and J by 2 bases, with 23 bases between them. For this clone: What it binds is unknown.

The starting material was peripheral blood, obtained before any cancer treatment. The receptor was derived from a man aged 18 to 50 with stage I lung adenocarcinoma. This chain joins TRBV19 and TRBJ1-1, with D unresolved. As DNA, the CDR3 is TGTGCCAGTACCCAAGTAGGATCCTCAACGCCTAACACTGAAGCTTTCTTT. Encoded protein: CASTQVGSSTPNTEAFF.